The 6 T cell receptor beta chains presented below share a single source sample, sequenced in a study of cytomegalovirus exposure and HLA in healthy donors. Sequencing was performed with immunoSEQ multiplex PCR; in TCRdb, only in-frame clones are kept and a portion is missing. This table has 300,000 to 400,000 clones, approximately 88% appearing once. Sequencing was done on a sample of PBMCs. The receptors were sampled from a young man in good health and CMV-seronegative.

This clone was seen just once. The J gene is TRBJ2-3, the V gene TRBV9; 11 bases are shared with TRBD2. V dropped 3 bases and J dropped 6; count of bases not matched to a gene: 6. The CDR3 is 15 amino acids. Germline loops: CDR1 SGDLS, CDR2 YYNGEE. The CDR3 loop reads CASSASLAGGDTQYF. The CDR3 bases are TGTGCCAGCAGCGCCAGTTTAGCGGGGGGGGATACGCAGTATTTT.

This clone has a handful of counts. The chain is built from TRBV27 and TRBJ1-2; the D gene is possibly TRBD1 (5 bases). Between the trimmed V and J ends, which lost 5 bases and 6 bases, there was a span of 13 bases. CDR1 is MNHEY, CDR2 SMNVEV, per germline (reference sequence). CDR3 length: 13 residues. The chain's CDR3 is CASSHRTRDGYTF. In nucleotides, the CDR3 is TGTGCCAGCAGTCACAGGACAAGGGATGGCTACACCTTC.

V gene TRBV7-2 combines with J gene TRBJ2-2; 7 bases match TRBD1. This CDR3 is 14 amino acids long. Germline CDR1 and CDR2: SGHTA and FQGNSA. Trimming took 5 bases from V and 5 from J; bases not matched to a gene: 5. The CDR3 DNA reads TGTGCCAGCAGCCGGGACAGTATTACCGGGGAGCTGTTTTTT. The encoded protein is CASSRDSITGELFF.

As regards this clone: Other DNA sequences in the same sample also yield this CDR3. The rearrangement joins TRBV11-2 to TRBJ2-7, with D possibly being TRBD2 (5 bases). CDR3 length: 12 amino acids. CDR1 is SGHAT and CDR2 is FQNNGV in the germline V gene. V dropped 4 bases and J dropped 1 base, with 5 bases sitting between them. Here the CDR3 DNA reads TGTGCCAGCAGCTCGGGGTCCTACGAGCAGTACTTC. Translating it yields CASSSGSYEQYF.

This clone was detected once. The chain carries TRBV7-8 and TRBJ2-4, with 16 bases identical to TRBD2. The CDR3 is 14 amino acids. The germline gives CDR1 SGHVS, CDR2 FQNEAQ. V trimming: 5 bases; J trimming: 8 bases; junction bases outside the gene matches: 0. The CDR3 region has the DNA TGTGCCAGCAGCGGGACTAGCGGGGGGGACATTCAGTACTTC. Its protein product is CASSGTSGGDIQYF. Together with reference TRBV7-8 and TRBJ2-4, the CDR3 gives the full variable domain: GAGVSQSPRYKVAKRGQDVALRCDPISGHVSLFWYQQALGQGPEFLTYFQNEAQLDKSGLPSDRFFAERPEGSVSTLKIQRTQQEDSAVYLCASSGTSGGDIQYFGAGTRLSVL.

This chain connects TRBV30 to TRBJ1-4; tentative D call: TRBD1 (5 bases). The CDR3 length is 14 residues. The germline CDR1 and CDR2 sequences are GTSNPN and SVGIG (reference sequence). V lost 4 bases and J 6 bases, leaving 15 bases between the germline ends. The chain's CDR3 is CAWNQDWGDEKLFF. Here the CDR3 DNA reads TGTGCCTGGAACCAGGATTGGGGGGATGAAAAACTGTTTTTT.